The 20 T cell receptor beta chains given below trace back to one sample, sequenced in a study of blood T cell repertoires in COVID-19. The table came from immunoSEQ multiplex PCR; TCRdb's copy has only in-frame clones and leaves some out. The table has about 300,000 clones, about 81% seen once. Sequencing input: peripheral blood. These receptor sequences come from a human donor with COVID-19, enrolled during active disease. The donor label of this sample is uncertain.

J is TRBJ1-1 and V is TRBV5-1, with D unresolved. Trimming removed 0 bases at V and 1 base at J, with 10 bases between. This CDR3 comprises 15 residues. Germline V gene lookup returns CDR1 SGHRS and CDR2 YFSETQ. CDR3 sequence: CASSLDSGANTEAFF. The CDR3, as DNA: TGCGCCAGCAGCTTGGATTCGGGTGCGAACACTGAAGCTTTCTTT.

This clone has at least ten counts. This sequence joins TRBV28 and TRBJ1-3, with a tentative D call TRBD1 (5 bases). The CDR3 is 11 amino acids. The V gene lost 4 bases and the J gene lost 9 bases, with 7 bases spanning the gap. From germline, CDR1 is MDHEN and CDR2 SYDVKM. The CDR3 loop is CASSSGFTIYF. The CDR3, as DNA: TGTGCCAGCAGTTCAGGGTTCACCATATATTTT.

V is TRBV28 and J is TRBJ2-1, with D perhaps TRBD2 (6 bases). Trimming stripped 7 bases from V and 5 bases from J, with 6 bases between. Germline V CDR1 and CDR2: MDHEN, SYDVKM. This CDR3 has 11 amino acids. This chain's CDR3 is CASTGDNEQFF. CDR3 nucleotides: TGTGCCAGCACGGGGGACAATGAGCAGTTCTTC.

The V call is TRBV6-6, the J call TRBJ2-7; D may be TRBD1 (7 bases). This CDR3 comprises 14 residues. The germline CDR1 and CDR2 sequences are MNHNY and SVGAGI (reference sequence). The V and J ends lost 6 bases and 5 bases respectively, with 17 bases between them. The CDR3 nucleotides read TGTGCCAGCAGCAGGGGGGTCGGGACGGACGAGCAGTACTTC. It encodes CASSRGVGTDEQYF.

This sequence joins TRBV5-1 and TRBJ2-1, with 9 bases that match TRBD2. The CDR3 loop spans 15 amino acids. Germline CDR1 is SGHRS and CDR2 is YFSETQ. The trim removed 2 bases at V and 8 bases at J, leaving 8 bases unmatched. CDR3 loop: CASSFSGRTIDEQFF. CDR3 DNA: TGCGCCAGCAGCTTTAGCGGGAGAACGATCGATGAGCAGTTCTTC. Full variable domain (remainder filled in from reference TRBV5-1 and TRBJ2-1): KAGVTQTPRYLIKTRGQQVTLSCSPISGHRSVSWYQQTPGQGLQFLFEYFSETQRNKGNFPGRFSGRQFSNSRSEMNVSTLELGDSALYLCASSFSGRTIDEQFFGPGTRLTVL.

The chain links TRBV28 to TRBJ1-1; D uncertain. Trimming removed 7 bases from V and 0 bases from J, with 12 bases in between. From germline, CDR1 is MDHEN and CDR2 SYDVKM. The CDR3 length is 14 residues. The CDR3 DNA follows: TGTGCCAGCACCAGAATGCTCATGAACACTGAAGCTTTCTTT. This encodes CASTRMLMNTEAFF.

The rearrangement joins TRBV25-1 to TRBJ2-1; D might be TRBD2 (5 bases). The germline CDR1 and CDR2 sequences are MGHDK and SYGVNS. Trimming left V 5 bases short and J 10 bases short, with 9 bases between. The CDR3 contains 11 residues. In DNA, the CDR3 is TGTGCCAGCAGTCCCTGGAGGGAGCAGTTCTTC. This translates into CASSPWREQFF. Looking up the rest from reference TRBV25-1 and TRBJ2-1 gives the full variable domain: EADIYQTPRYLVIGTGKKITLECSQTMGHDKMYWYQQDPGMELHLIHYSYGVNSTEKGDLSSESTVSRIRTEHFPLTLESARPSHTSQYLCASSPWREQFFGPGTRLTVL.

This chain's CDR3 is CASSTGLDTEAFF. CDR3 DNA sequence: TGTGCCAGCTCGACAGGGTTGGACACTGAAGCTTTCTTT. This chain links TRBV19 with TRBJ1-1, with 7 bases fitting TRBD1. The CDR3 contains 13 residues. V lost 9 bases and J lost 3; bases outside the gene matches: 7. The germline V gene encodes CDR1 LNHDA and CDR2 SQIVND (reference sequence).

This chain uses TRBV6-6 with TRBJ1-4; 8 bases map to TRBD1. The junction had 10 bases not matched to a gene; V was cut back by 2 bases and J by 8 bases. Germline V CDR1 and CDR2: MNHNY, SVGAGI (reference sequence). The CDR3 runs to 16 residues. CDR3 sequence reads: CASSYTGQGEREKLFF. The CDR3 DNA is TGTGCCAGCAGTTACACTGGACAGGGCGAAAGAGAAAAACTGTTTTTT.

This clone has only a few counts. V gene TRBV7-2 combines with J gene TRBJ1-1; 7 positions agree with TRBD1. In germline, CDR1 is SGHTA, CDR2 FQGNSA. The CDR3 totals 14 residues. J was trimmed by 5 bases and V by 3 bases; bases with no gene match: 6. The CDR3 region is CASSLQGGVTEAFF. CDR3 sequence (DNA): TGTGCCAGCAGCTTGCAGGGGGGAGTTACTGAAGCTTTCTTT.

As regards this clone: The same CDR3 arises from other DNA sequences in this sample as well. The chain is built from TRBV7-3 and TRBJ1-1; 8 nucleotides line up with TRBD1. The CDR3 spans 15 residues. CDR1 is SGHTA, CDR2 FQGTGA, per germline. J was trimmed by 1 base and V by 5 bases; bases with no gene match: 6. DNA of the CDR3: TGTGCCAGCAGCCCCAGGACAGGGCGGAACACTGAAGCTTTCTTT. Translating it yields CASSPRTGRNTEAFF.

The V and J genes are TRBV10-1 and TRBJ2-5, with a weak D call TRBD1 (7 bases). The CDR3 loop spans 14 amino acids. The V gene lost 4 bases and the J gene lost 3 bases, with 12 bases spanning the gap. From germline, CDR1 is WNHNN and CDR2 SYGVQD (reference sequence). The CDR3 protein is CASSARGAEETQYF. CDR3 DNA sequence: TGCGCCAGCAGTGCCAGGGGGGCGGAAGAGACCCAGTACTTC.

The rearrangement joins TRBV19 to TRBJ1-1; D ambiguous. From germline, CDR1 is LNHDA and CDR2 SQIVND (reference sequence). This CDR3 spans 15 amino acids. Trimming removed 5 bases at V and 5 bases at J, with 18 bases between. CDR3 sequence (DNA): TGTGCCAGTAGTCCCCGGTCCGGAGTGGGTACTGAAGCTTTCTTT. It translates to CASSPRSGVGTEAFF.

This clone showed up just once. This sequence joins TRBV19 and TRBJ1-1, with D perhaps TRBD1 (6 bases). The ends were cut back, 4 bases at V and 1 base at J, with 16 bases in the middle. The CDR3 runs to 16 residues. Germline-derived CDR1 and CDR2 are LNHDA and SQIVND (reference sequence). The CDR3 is CASSSGVGGPNTEAFF. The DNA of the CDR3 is TGTGCCAGTAGTAGTGGGGTGGGGGGGCCGAACACTGAAGCTTTCTTT.

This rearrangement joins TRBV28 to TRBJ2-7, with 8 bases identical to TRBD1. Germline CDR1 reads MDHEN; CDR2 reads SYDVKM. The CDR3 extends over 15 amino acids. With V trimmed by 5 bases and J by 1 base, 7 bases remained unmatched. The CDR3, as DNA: TGTGCCAGCAGTCCCGACAGGGGAAGGTCCTACGAGCAGTACTTC. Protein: CASSPDRGRSYEQYF.

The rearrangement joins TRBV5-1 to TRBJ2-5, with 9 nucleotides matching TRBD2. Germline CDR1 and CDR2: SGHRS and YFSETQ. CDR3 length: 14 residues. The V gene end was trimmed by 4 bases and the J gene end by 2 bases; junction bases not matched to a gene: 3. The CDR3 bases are TGCGCCAGCAGCCGGACTAGCGCGCAAGAGACCCAGTACTTC. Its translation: CASSRTSAQETQYF.

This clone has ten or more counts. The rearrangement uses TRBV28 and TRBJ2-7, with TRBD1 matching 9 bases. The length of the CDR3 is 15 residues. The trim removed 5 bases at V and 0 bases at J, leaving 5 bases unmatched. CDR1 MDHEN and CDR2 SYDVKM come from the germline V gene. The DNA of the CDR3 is TGTGCCAGCAGTACTAGGGACAGGGTCTCCTACGAGCAGTACTTC. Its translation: CASSTRDRVSYEQYF.

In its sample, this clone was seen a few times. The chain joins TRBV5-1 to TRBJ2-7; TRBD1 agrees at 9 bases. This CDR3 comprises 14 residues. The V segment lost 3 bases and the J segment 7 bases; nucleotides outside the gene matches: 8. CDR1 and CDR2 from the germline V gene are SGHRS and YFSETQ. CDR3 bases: TGCGCCAGCAGCTCCGGGACAGGGACGAAGGAGCAGTACTTC. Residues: CASSSGTGTKEQYF. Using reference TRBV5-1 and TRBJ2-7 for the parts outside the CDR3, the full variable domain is KAGVTQTPRYLIKTRGQQVTLSCSPISGHRSVSWYQQTPGQGLQFLFEYFSETQRNKGNFPGRFSGRQFSNSRSEMNVSTLELGDSALYLCASSSGTGTKEQYFGPGTRLTVT.

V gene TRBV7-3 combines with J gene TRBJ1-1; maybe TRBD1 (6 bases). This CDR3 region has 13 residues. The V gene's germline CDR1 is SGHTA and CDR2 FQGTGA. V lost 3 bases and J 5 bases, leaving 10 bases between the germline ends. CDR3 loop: CASSFTGNTEAFF. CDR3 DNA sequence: TGTGCCAGCAGCTTCACAGGGAATACTGAAGCTTTCTTT. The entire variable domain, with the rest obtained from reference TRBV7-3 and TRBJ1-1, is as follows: GAGVSQTPSNKVTEKGKYVELRCDPISGHTALYWYRQSLGQGPEFLIYFQGTGAADDSGLPNDRFFAVRPEGSVSTLKIQRTERGDSAVYLCASSFTGNTEAFFGQGTRLTVV.

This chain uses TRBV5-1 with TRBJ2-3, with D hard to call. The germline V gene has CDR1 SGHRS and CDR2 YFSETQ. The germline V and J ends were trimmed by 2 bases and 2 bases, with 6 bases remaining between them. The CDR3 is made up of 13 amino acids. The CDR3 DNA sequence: TGCGCCAGCAGCTTCCCCTACACAGATACGCAGTATTTT. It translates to CASSFPYTDTQYF.